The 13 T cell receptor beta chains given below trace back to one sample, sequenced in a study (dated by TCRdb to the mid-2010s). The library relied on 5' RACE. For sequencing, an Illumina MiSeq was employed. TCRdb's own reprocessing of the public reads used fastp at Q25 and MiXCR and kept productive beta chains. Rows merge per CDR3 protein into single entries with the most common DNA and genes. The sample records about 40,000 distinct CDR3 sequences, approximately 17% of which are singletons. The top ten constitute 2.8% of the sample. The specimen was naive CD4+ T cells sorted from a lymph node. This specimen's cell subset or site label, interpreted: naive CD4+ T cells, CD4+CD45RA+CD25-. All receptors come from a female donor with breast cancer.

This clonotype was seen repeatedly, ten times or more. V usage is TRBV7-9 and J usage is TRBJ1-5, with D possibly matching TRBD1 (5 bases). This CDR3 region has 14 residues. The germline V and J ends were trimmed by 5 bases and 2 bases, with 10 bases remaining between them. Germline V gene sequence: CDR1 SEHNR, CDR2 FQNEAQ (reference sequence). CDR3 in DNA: TGTGCCAGCAGCCCCTGGGACGGCAATCAGCCCCAGCATTTT. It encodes CASSPWDGNQPQHF.

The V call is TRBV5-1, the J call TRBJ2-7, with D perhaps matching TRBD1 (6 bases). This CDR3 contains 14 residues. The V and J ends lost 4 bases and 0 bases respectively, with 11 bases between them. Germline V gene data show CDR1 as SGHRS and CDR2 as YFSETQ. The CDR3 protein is CASSQQGFSYEQYF. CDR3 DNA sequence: TGCGCCAGCAGCCAACAGGGATTCTCCTACGAGCAGTACTTC.

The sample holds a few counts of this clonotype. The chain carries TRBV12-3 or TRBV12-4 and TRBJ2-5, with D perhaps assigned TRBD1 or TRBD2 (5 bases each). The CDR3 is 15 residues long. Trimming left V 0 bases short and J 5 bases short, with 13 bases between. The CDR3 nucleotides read TGTGCCAGCAGTTTAGCGGGACCAACTGGGGAGACCCAGTACTTC. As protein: CASSLAGPTGETQYF.

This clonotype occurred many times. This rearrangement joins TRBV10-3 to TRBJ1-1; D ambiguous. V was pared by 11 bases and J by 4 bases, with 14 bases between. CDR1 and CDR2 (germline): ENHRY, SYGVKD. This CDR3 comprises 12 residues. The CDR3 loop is CAARREGTEAFF. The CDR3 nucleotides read TGTGCCGCCCGACGGGAGGGCACTGAAGCTTTCTTT.

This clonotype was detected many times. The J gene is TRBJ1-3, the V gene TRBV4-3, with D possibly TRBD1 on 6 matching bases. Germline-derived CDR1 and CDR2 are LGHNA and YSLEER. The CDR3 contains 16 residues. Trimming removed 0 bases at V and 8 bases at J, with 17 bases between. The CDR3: CASSQERGWQMDTIYF. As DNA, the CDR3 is TGCGCCAGCAGCCAAGAGAGGGGGTGGCAGATGGACACCATATATTTT.

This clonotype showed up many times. Here the CDR3 DNA reads TGTGCCAGCAGCCCGACAGGGAACTATGGCTACACCTTC. It translates to CASSPTGNYGYTF. The chain is built from TRBV7-6 and TRBJ1-2; 7 nucleotides agree with TRBD1. The CDR3 spans 13 residues. V dropped 5 bases and J dropped 2; count of bases not matched to a gene: 2. Germline CDR1 and CDR2: SGHVS and FNYEAQ.

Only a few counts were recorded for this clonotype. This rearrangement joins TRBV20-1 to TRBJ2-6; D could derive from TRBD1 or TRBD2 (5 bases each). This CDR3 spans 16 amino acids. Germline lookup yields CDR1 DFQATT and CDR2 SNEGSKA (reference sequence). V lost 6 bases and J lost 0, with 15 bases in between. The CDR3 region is CSALPGADSGANVLTF. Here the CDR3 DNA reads TGCAGTGCCCTACCCGGGGCGGACTCTGGGGCCAACGTCCTGACTTTC.

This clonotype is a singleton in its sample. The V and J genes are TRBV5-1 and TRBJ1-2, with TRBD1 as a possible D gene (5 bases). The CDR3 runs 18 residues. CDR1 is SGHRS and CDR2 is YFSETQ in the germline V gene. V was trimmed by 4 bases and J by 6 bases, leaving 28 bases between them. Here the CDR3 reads CASSPSRQGRNSVHGYTF. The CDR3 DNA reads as TGCGCCAGCAGCCCCTCGAGGCAGGGCAGAAACTCCGTCCATGGCTACACCTTC.

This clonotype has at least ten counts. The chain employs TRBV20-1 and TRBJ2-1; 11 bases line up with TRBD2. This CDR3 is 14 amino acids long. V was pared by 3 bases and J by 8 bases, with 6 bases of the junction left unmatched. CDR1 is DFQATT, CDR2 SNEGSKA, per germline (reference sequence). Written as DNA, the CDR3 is TGCAGTGCTAGCCGTAGCGGGAGGGGCGATGAGCAGTTCTTC. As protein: CSASRSGRGDEQFF.

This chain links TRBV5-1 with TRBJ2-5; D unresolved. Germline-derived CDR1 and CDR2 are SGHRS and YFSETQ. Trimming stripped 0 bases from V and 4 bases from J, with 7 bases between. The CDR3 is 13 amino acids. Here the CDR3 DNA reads TGCGCCAGCAGCTTGGAGCCGATAGAGACCCAGTACTTC. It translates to CASSLEPIETQYF.

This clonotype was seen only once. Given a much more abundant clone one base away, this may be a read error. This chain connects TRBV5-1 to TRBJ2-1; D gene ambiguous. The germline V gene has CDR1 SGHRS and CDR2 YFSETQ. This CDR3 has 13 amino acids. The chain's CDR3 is CASSLQANNEKFF. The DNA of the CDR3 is TGCGCCAGCAGCTTGCAGGCAAACAATGAGAAGTTCTTC.

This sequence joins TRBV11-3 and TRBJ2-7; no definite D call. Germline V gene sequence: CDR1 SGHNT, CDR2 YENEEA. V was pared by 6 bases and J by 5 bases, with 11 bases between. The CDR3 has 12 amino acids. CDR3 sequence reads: CASSLHVDEQYF. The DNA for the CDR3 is TGTGCCAGCAGTTTACATGTCGACGAGCAGTACTTC.

As DNA, the CDR3 is TGCGCCAGCAGCTGGGGGGGAGGAGGAGATACGCAGTATTTT. The encoded protein is CASSWGGGGDTQYF. The chain couples TRBV5-1 to TRBJ2-3, with 7 bases that match TRBD2. The CDR3 loop spans 14 amino acids. The ends lost 3 bases at V and 5 bases at J; junction bases unmatched: 6. Germline-derived CDR1 and CDR2 are SGHRS and YFSETQ. The full variable domain, in which reference TRBV5-1 and TRBJ2-3 provide the parts outside the CDR3, is KAGVTQTPRYLIKTRGQQVTLSCSPISGHRSVSWYQQTPGQGLQFLFEYFSETQRNKGNFPGRFSGRQFSNSRSEMNVSTLELGDSALYLCASSWGGGGDTQYFGPGTRLTVL.